One sample yielded the 11 T cell receptor beta chains listed below, sequenced in a study of human T cells and chemical hapten exposure. Each CDR3 protein gets one entry after TCRdb re-called the RACE reads with MiXCR. Of approximately 110,000 distinct CDR3 sequences in the sample, about 10% were seen once. Noted time point: patch test 1, 2 weeks after DPC sensitization. The treatment here: therapeutic diphenylcyclopropenone sensitization with weekly scalp DPC. Sequenced material: whole blood, taken in connection with sensitization to the hapten diphenylcyclopropenone (DPC). These receptors were collected from a woman aged 40 to 55 with alopecia areata. Some clones in this sample may be carry-over from other donors' samples.

Remarks on this clonotype: This may stem from a read error, because a much larger clone lies one nucleotide away. This chain links TRBV6-4 with TRBJ1-1, with D perhaps TRBD1 (6 bases). The CDR3 totals 17 residues. Trimming stripped 7 bases from V and 1 base from J, with 22 bases between. CDR1 is MRHNA, CDR2 SNTAGT, per germline. The CDR3 sequence is CASTYMGIGGTNTEAFF. In nucleotides, the CDR3 is TGTGCCAGCACCTACATGGGGATAGGGGGAACGAACACTGAAGCTTTCTTT.

This clonotype was detected only a few times. V is TRBV20-1 and J is TRBJ2-3; tentative D call: TRBD2 (6 bases). V was clipped by 3 bases and J by 6 bases, with 10 bases between them. There are 12 residues in the CDR3. Germline V gene lookup returns CDR1 DFQATT and CDR2 SNEGSKA (reference sequence). CDR3 amino acids: CSARPSADTQYF. CDR3 bases: TGCAGTGCTAGGCCTAGCGCGGATACGCAGTATTTT.

This clonotype showed up many times. The rearrangement uses TRBV7-6 and TRBJ2-1, with 8 bases that match TRBD2. CDR3 size: 15 residues. Germline values: CDR1 SGHVS, CDR2 FNYEAQ. V lost 3 bases, J lost 3 bases, and 4 bases stayed unmatched. The CDR3 DNA is TGTGCCAGCAGCTTGGAGCGGGGGCTCTACAATGAGCAGTTCTTC. Translated, it gives CASSLERGLYNEQFF.

This clonotype was recorded at least ten times. The V and J genes are TRBV7-9 and TRBJ1-6, with 7 positions matching TRBD1. CDR1 and CDR2 (germline): SEHNR, FQNEAQ (reference sequence). The CDR3 totals 16 residues. The junction had 7 bases not matched to a gene; V was cut back by 3 bases and J by 5 bases. This CDR3 reads CASSFLQGLHNSPLHF. CDR3 in DNA: TGTGCCAGCAGCTTCCTACAGGGGTTACATAATTCACCCCTCCACTTT.

This clonotype was detected a few times. The J gene is TRBJ2-1, the V gene TRBV12-3 or TRBV12-4, with 14 bases lining up with TRBD2. V lost 5 bases to trimming and J lost 9 bases; unmatched junction nucleotides: 6. The CDR3 runs to 15 residues. The CDR3 bases are TGTGCCAGCAGTCCGACTAGCGGGGGGGAAGGTGAGCAGTTCTTC. It specifies CASSPTSGGEGEQFF.

This clonotype occurred many times. This sequence joins TRBV2 and TRBJ1-5, with D uncertain. CDR1 SNHLY and CDR2 FYNNEI come from the germline V gene. Trimming cost V 6 bases and J 4 bases, with 13 bases left between them. The CDR3 covers 14 residues. CDR3 sequence: CASSAPSVNQPQHF. CDR3 bases: TGTGCCAGCAGCGCGCCGTCGGTGAATCAGCCCCAGCATTTT.

This clonotype was recorded at least ten times. The genes are TRBV10-3 and TRBJ2-3; D not resolved. The germline V gene has CDR1 ENHRY and CDR2 SYGVKD. Trimming removed 6 bases from V and 6 bases from J, with 7 bases in between. This CDR3 is 11 amino acids long. CDR3 region: CAISYGDTQYF. In nucleotides, the CDR3 is TGTGCCATCAGCTACGGGGATACGCAGTATTTT.

The chain joins TRBV2 to TRBJ2-3; 7 positions match TRBD2. V lost 10 bases to trimming and J lost 0 bases; unmatched junction nucleotides: 16. CDR3 length equals 17 residues. Germline CDR1 is SNHLY and CDR2 is FYNNEI. CDR3 nucleotide sequence: TGTGCCACCCAGCGAGCGGGACGATGGGGCAGCACAGATACGCAGTATTTT. As protein: CATQRAGRWGSTDTQYF.

This clonotype was observed many times. The J gene is TRBJ2-3, the V gene TRBV7-2, with 8 bases identical to TRBD2. The CDR3 is 14 amino acids. CDR1 and CDR2 (germline): SGHTA, FQGNSA. The V gene end was trimmed by 8 bases and the J gene end by 4 bases; junction bases not matched to a gene: 8. Here the CDR3 DNA reads TGTGCCAGCCGGCGTGGCGGGGGGTCAGATACGCAGTATTTT. Translated, it gives CASRRGGGSDTQYF.

This clonotype has just a few counts. The genes are TRBV9 and TRBJ1-1; no clear D gene. This CDR3 has 13 amino acids. Germline CDR1 SGDLS, CDR2 YYNGEE. V dropped 0 bases and J dropped 0 bases, with 3 bases sitting between them. In DNA, the CDR3 is TGTGCCAGCAGCGTAGAGCTGAACACTGAAGCTTTCTTT. This codes for CASSVELNTEAFF.

The chain links TRBV20-1 to TRBJ2-2; D gene unclear. V lost 5 bases to trimming and J lost 7 bases, with 20 bases between them. The CDR3 is 15 residues long. Germline CDR1 reads DFQATT; CDR2 reads SNEGSKA (reference sequence). For the CDR3, the DNA is TGCAGTGCTTTTCCATATCATCCTGTAGACGGGGAGCTGTTTTTT. This encodes CSAFPYHPVDGELFF.